The rows below give T cell receptor beta chains drawn from one sample of a study of blood T cell repertoires in COVID-19. Some clones are missing from TCRdb's copy, which holds only in-frame ones; the method was immunoSEQ multiplex PCR. The top ten clones hold around 7.5% of a sample with about 360,000 clones, approximately 86% of them seen once. Sequencing was carried out using peripheral blood. These receptors were obtained from a woman aged 55 to 70 with COVID-19, enrolled during active disease. The CDR3 runs from the conserved cysteine through the conserved F or W. D genes are given only for firm matches. Size is omitted from some rows. Given values are once, few, many or a class for expanded clones.

clone size: .
V gene: TRBV7-2
D gene: TRBD1
CDR3 length: 14
J gene: TRBJ1-2
CDR3 DNA: TGTGCCAGCAGCTACTCGACAGGGGCCTCTGGCTACACCTTC
CDR3 protein: CASSYSTGASGYTF

clone size: .
V gene: TRBV5-1
D gene: .
CDR3 length: 13
J gene: TRBJ1-2
CDR3 DNA: TGCGCCAGCGGACCGGGACAAGGAGTTGGCTACACCTTC
CDR3 protein: CASGPGQGVGYTF

clone size: few
V gene: TRBV6-5
D gene: .
CDR3 length: 16
J gene: TRBJ1-2
CDR3 DNA: TGTGCCAGCAGTTACTCCCTTCTGACAGCTAACTATGGCTACACCTTC
CDR3 protein: CASSYSLLTANYGYTF

clone size: .
V gene: TRBV18
D gene: TRBD2
CDR3 length: 20
J gene: TRBJ2-5
CDR3 DNA: TGTGCCAGCTCACCCAGCCGGACTAGCGGGGGGGCCTTCATTGGGGAGACCCAGTACTTC
CDR3 protein: CASSPSRTSGGAFIGETQYF

clone size: .
V gene: TRBV7-2
D gene: .
CDR3 length: 15
J gene: TRBJ1-2
CDR3 DNA: TGTGCCAGCAGCTTGAGGGGGACACTTATTTATGGCTACACCTTC
CDR3 protein: CASSLRGTLIYGYTF

clone size: .
V gene: TRBV7-5
D gene: .
CDR3 length: 17
J gene: TRBJ1-5
CDR3 DNA: TGTGCCAGAAGCCCCCACATCCCGGGACAACGGCAGGAGCCCCAGCATTTT
CDR3 protein: CARSPHIPGQRQEPQHF

clone size: once
V gene: TRBV2
D gene: .
CDR3 length: 12
J gene: TRBJ1-2
CDR3 DNA: TGTGCCAGCAGTGATTACAGGGCAGCGAGCACCTTC
CDR3 protein: CASSDYRAASTF

clone size: .
V gene: TRBV9
D gene: TRBD1
CDR3 length: 14
J gene: TRBJ1-2
CDR3 DNA: TGTGCCAGCAGCCCGGGGACAGAGAGCTATGGCTACACCTTC
CDR3 protein: CASSPGTESYGYTF

clone size: .
V gene: TRBV6-5
D gene: TRBD1
CDR3 length: 12
J gene: TRBJ2-6
CDR3 DNA: TGTGCCAGCAGAGGGACAGCCCACGTCCTGACTTTC
CDR3 protein: CASRGTAHVLTF

clone size: .
V gene: TRBV9
D gene: TRBD1
CDR3 length: 14
J gene: TRBJ1-6
CDR3 DNA: TGTGCCAGCAGCCCCACAGGGGGGAATTCACCCCTCCACTTT
CDR3 protein: CASSPTGGNSPLHF

clone size: once
V gene: TRBV19
D gene: TRBD2
CDR3 length: 16
J gene: TRBJ2-2
CDR3 DNA: TGTGCCAGTAGTATAGCAGCGGGGGGTAACACCGGGGAGCTGTTTTTT
CDR3 protein: CASSIAAGGNTGELFF

clone size: .
V gene: TRBV30
D gene: .
CDR3 length: 15
J gene: TRBJ1-4
CDR3 DNA: TGTGCCTGGAGTACCGGGTCGTACCGGAGGGAAAAACTGTTTTTT
CDR3 protein: CAWSTGSYRREKLFF

clone size: .
V gene: TRBV3-1/TRBV3-2
D gene: .
CDR3 length: 13
J gene: TRBJ2-2
CDR3 DNA: TGTGCCAGCAGAACGGGGGGCGGCGGGGAGCTGTTTTTT
CDR3 protein: CASRTGGGGELFF

clone size: .
V gene: TRBV7-9
D gene: .
CDR3 length: 12
J gene: TRBJ2-1
CDR3 DNA: TGTGCCGTAAGGGGCGGAAACAATGAGCAGTTCTTC
CDR3 protein: CAVRGGNNEQFF

clone size: .
V gene: TRBV13
D gene: TRBD2
CDR3 length: 17
J gene: TRBJ2-3
CDR3 DNA: TGTGCCAGCAGCTTAGGAGTTACTAGCGGGGGAACAGATACGCAGTATTTT
CDR3 protein: CASSLGVTSGGTDTQYF

clone size: .
V gene: TRBV6-5
D gene: .
CDR3 length: 13
J gene: TRBJ1-5
CDR3 DNA: TGTGCCAGCAGTCCTACAGGGAATCAGCCCCAGCATTTT
CDR3 protein: CASSPTGNQPQHF

clone size: once
V gene: TRBV30
D gene: .
CDR3 length: 11
J gene: TRBJ2-1
CDR3 DNA: TGTGCCTGGAGAGCTCACAATGAGCAGTTCTTC
CDR3 protein: CAWRAHNEQFF

clone size: .
V gene: TRBV7-9
D gene: TRBD1
CDR3 length: 15
J gene: TRBJ2-2
CDR3 DNA: TGTGCCAGCAGCGTCCGACAGGGGGCCACCGGGGAGCTGTTTTTT
CDR3 protein: CASSVRQGATGELFF

clone size: .
V gene: TRBV19
D gene: TRBD1
CDR3 length: 15
J gene: TRBJ2-2
CDR3 DNA: TGTGCCAGTCGTTCCCGGACAGGGGGCTACGGGGAGCTGTTTTTT
CDR3 protein: CASRSRTGGYGELFF

clone size: .
V gene: TRBV5-4
D gene: TRBD2
CDR3 length: 15
J gene: TRBJ2-5
CDR3 DNA: TGTGCCAGCAGCAGAGGACTAGCGGGGGCTGAGACCCAGTACTTC
CDR3 protein: CASSRGLAGAETQYF

clone size: .
V gene: TRBV29-1
D gene: TRBD1
CDR3 length: 11
J gene: TRBJ2-1
CDR3 DNA: TGCAGCGTCGGACAGGGGAGGTCGGAGTTCTTC
CDR3 protein: CSVGQGRSEFF

clone size: few
V gene: TRBV6-4
D gene: .
CDR3 length: 13
J gene: TRBJ1-6
CDR3 DNA: TGTGCCAGCAGCGAGGCTAGGGGGTCACCCCTCCACTTT
CDR3 protein: CASSEARGSPLHF

clone size: .
V gene: TRBV6-6
D gene: .
CDR3 length: 20
J gene: TRBJ2-2
CDR3 DNA: TGTGCCAGCAGCCACCTTCAATTCCCTCGGCGGGGGCAGAGAACCGGGGAGCTGTTTTTT
CDR3 protein: CASSHLQFPRRGQRTGELFF

clone size: .
V gene: TRBV19
D gene: .
CDR3 length: 16
J gene: TRBJ1-4
CDR3 DNA: TGTGCCAGTAGTAACCGCCAGGGCTTACTCAAGGAAAAACTGTTTTTT
CDR3 protein: CASSNRQGLLKEKLFF

clone size: once
V gene: TRBV18
D gene: TRBD1
CDR3 length: 15
J gene: TRBJ2-7
CDR3 DNA: TGTGCCAGCTCACCGGGGACAGGGGGACTCTACGAGCAGTACTTC
CDR3 protein: CASSPGTGGLYEQYF

clone size: .
V gene: TRBV7-9
D gene: .
CDR3 length: 16
J gene: TRBJ2-3
CDR3 DNA: TGTGCCAGCAGCTATCGGACAGACTCAGTGACAGATACGCAGTATTTT
CDR3 protein: CASSYRTDSVTDTQYF

clone size: few
V gene: TRBV2
D gene: TRBD1
CDR3 length: 15
J gene: TRBJ2-1
CDR3 DNA: TGTGCCAGCAGTGCAGGACAGGGGTTTTACAATGAGCAGTTCTTC
CDR3 protein: CASSAGQGFYNEQFF

clone size: .
V gene: TRBV2
D gene: TRBD1
CDR3 length: 15
J gene: TRBJ1-2
CDR3 DNA: TGTGCCAGCACCCCGGAGACAGGGACTAACTATGGCTACACCTTC
CDR3 protein: CASTPETGTNYGYTF

clone size: .
V gene: TRBV2
D gene: .
CDR3 length: 15
J gene: TRBJ2-1
CDR3 DNA: TGTGCCAGCAGTATCGCCGGCGGCTCCTACAATGAGCAGTTCTTC
CDR3 protein: CASSIAGGSYNEQFF

clone size: .
V gene: TRBV3-1/TRBV3-2
D gene: TRBD2
CDR3 length: 14
J gene: TRBJ2-3
CDR3 DNA: TGTGCCAGAACTAGCGGGGCCTGCACAGATACGCAGTATTTT
CDR3 protein: CARTSGACTDTQYF

clone size: .
V gene: TRBV29-1
D gene: TRBD1
CDR3 length: 15
J gene: TRBJ2-4
CDR3 DNA: TGCAGCGTTGAAGAAGTCGGACAGGGGAAAAACATTCAGTACTTC
CDR3 protein: CSVEEVGQGKNIQYF

clone size: .
V gene: TRBV6-5
D gene: TRBD1
CDR3 length: 13
J gene: TRBJ1-2
CDR3 DNA: TGTGCCAGCAGTTACTGGGACAGCTATGGCTACACCTTC
CDR3 protein: CASSYWDSYGYTF

clone size: .
V gene: TRBV5-6
D gene: TRBD1
CDR3 length: 16
J gene: TRBJ2-1
CDR3 DNA: TGTGCCAGCAGCGCGCTTAGGGGGACAGGGGGCAATGAGCAGTTCTTC
CDR3 protein: CASSALRGTGGNEQFF

clone size: .
V gene: TRBV6-6
D gene: .
CDR3 length: 13
J gene: TRBJ1-1
CDR3 DNA: TGTGCCAGCAGTTCCCAGGGGAACACTGAAGCTTTCTTT
CDR3 protein: CASSSQGNTEAFF

clone size: .
V gene: TRBV4-2
D gene: .
CDR3 length: 17
J gene: TRBJ2-7
CDR3 DNA: TGTGCCAGCAGCCAAGCGATAGCCGGGACTTCCTCCTACGAGCAGTACTTC
CDR3 protein: CASSQAIAGTSSYEQYF

clone size: many
V gene: TRBV19
D gene: TRBD1
CDR3 length: 14
J gene: TRBJ1-1
CDR3 DNA: TGTGCCAGTCGCACGGACAGGTTGAACACTGAAGCTTTCTTT
CDR3 protein: CASRTDRLNTEAFF

clone size: few
V gene: TRBV3-1/TRBV3-2
D gene: TRBD1
CDR3 length: 16
J gene: TRBJ2-3
CDR3 DNA: TGTGCCAGCAGCCAAGATAGGGGGCGCCGGGCAGATACGCAGTATTTT
CDR3 protein: CASSQDRGRRADTQYF

clone size: .
V gene: TRBV14
D gene: .
CDR3 length: 16
J gene: TRBJ1-5
CDR3 DNA: TGTGCCAGCAGCCAAGTGGACTATTCGGGTGATCAGCCCCAGCATTTT
CDR3 protein: CASSQVDYSGDQPQHF

clone size: .
V gene: TRBV5-1
D gene: TRBD2
CDR3 length: 15
J gene: TRBJ2-1
CDR3 DNA: TGCGCCAGCAGCATCCAGACTAGCGCATACAATGAGCAGTTCTTC
CDR3 protein: CASSIQTSAYNEQFF

clone size: .
V gene: TRBV29-1
D gene: .
CDR3 length: 14
J gene: TRBJ2-2
CDR3 DNA: TGCAGCGTTAGGGGCAGGGCGAACACCGGGGAGCTGTTTTTT
CDR3 protein: CSVRGRANTGELFF

clone size: few
V gene: TRBV2
D gene: .
CDR3 length: 13
J gene: TRBJ1-4
CDR3 DNA: TGTGCCAGCAACTTACAGGGTCTAGAAAAACTGTTTTTT
CDR3 protein: CASNLQGLEKLFF

clone size: .
V gene: TRBV10-3
D gene: .
CDR3 length: 15
J gene: TRBJ2-7
CDR3 DNA: TGTGCCATCAGAGACCAAGGGGGGGGGACCTACGAGCAGTACTTC
CDR3 protein: CAIRDQGGGTYEQYF

clone size: few
V gene: TRBV7-3
D gene: TRBD1
CDR3 length: 14
J gene: TRBJ2-1
CDR3 DNA: TGTGCCAGCAGCCCGGACAGGAGCTACAATGAGCAGTTCTTC
CDR3 protein: CASSPDRSYNEQFF

clone size: .
V gene: TRBV7-8
D gene: .
CDR3 length: 14
J gene: TRBJ1-2
CDR3 DNA: TGTGCCAGCAGCCTGGGGGGGGCCAGCTATGGCTACACCTTC
CDR3 protein: CASSLGGASYGYTF

clone size: .
V gene: TRBV7-2
D gene: .
CDR3 length: 15
J gene: TRBJ1-3
CDR3 DNA: TGTGCCAGCAGCTGGGCGGGGGGCGGAGGGAACACCATATATTTT
CDR3 protein: CASSWAGGGGNTIYF

clone size: .
V gene: TRBV15
D gene: TRBD1
CDR3 length: 17
J gene: TRBJ1-3
CDR3 DNA: TGTGCCACCAGGACAGGGGATAGTTTTGTTCCTGGAAACACCATATATTTT
CDR3 protein: CATRTGDSFVPGNTIYF

clone size: .
V gene: TRBV30
D gene: .
CDR3 length: 16
J gene: TRBJ1-5
CDR3 DNA: TGTGCCTGGAGTCACTTTTATCGGGGGAGAAATCAGCCCCAGCATTTT
CDR3 protein: CAWSHFYRGRNQPQHF

clone size: .
V gene: TRBV29-1
D gene: TRBD1
CDR3 length: 14
J gene: TRBJ2-2
CDR3 DNA: TGCAGCGTTGACCTGAACAGGGGTACCGGGGAGCTGTTTTTT
CDR3 protein: CSVDLNRGTGELFF

clone size: .
V gene: TRBV6-5
D gene: TRBD1
CDR3 length: 14
J gene: TRBJ1-5
CDR3 DNA: TGTGCCAGCAGTACCGACAGGGGAGGGAGGCCCCAGCATTTT
CDR3 protein: CASSTDRGGRPQHF

clone size: few
V gene: TRBV19
D gene: .
CDR3 length: 15
J gene: TRBJ1-6
CDR3 DNA: TGTGCCAGTAGAGACTCAACAGGGTTGGATTCACCCCTCCACTTT
CDR3 protein: CASRDSTGLDSPLHF

clone size: once
V gene: TRBV9
D gene: .
CDR3 length: 14
J gene: TRBJ2-4
CDR3 DNA: TGTGCCAGCAGCGTAGACTCTGCCAAAAACATTCAGTACTTC
CDR3 protein: CASSVDSAKNIQYF

clone size: .
V gene: TRBV3-1/TRBV3-2
D gene: .
CDR3 length: 12
J gene: TRBJ1-1
CDR3 DNA: TGTGCCAGCAGCCAGGCCCCGGGTGTAGCTTTCTTT
CDR3 protein: CASSQAPGVAFF

clone size: .
V gene: TRBV5-6
D gene: .
CDR3 length: 14
J gene: TRBJ1-4
CDR3 DNA: TGTGCCAGCAGCGGACTCCCAGCCTTTGAAAAACTGTTTTTT
CDR3 protein: CASSGLPAFEKLFF

clone size: .
V gene: TRBV7-9
D gene: TRBD2
CDR3 length: 15
J gene: TRBJ2-5
CDR3 DNA: TGTGCCAGCAGCTTACTAGCGGGGGGGCAAGAGACCCAGTACTTC
CDR3 protein: CASSLLAGGQETQYF